This TCR beta chain is from a study of STAT5B mutations in CD4+ large granular lymphocyte leukemia. Assay used: immunoSEQ multiplex PCR; TCRdb lists only in-frame clones, some missing. The sample includes about 34,000 clones, 76% of them seen just once. Buffy coats from healthy blood donors served as controls. The source is a human donor in good health. Sequencing input: CD4+ T cells from blood buffy coats.

For the CDR3, the DNA is TGTGCCAGCAGCCCGCGGTCCCCAGATACGCAGTATTTT. Amino acids: CASSPRSPDTQYF. V and J are TRBV5-4 and TRBJ2-3; D unresolved. This CDR3 is built from 13 residues. CDR1 is SGHNT, CDR2 YYREEE, per germline (reference sequence). Trimming removed 4 bases from V and 4 bases from J, with 10 bases in between.